Following are 20 T cell receptor beta chains from one sample sequenced in a study of a mutant IDH1 vaccine in newly diagnosed glioma. Time point meaning: baseline, week 1 (first vaccination visit). Treatment denoted: pre-vaccination baseline after standard-of-care therapy. Some clones are missing from TCRdb's copy, which holds only in-frame ones; the method was immunoSEQ multiplex PCR. The table has over 15,000 clones, nearly 97% seen once. This material consisted of peripheral blood mononuclear cells (PBMCs), taken from a glioma patient treated with radiotherapy, temozolomide or both. The receptors originated from a woman aged 18-35 years with glioma. Some clones in this sample may be carry-over from other donors' samples.

The rearrangement uses TRBV6-1 and TRBJ1-1; the match to TRBD1 covers 7 bases. The V segment lost 6 bases and the J segment 0 bases; nucleotides outside the gene matches: 4. CDR3 length: 14 residues. The germline gives CDR1 MNHNS, CDR2 SASEGT. CDR3 nucleotides: TGTGCCAGCAGGGGACAGTCCATGAACACTGAAGCTTTCTTT. Encoded protein: CASRGQSMNTEAFF.

The chain recombines TRBV7-6 with TRBJ1-1, with TRBD1 identical over 11 bases. The germline CDR1 and CDR2 sequences are SGHVS and FNYEAQ. Germline trimming cut 4 bases from V and 2 bases from J; bases unmatched to any gene: 3. This CDR3 region has 15 residues. This CDR3 is CASSSWTGGNTEAFF. In nucleotides, the CDR3 is TGTGCCAGCAGCTCCTGGACAGGGGGCAACACTGAAGCTTTCTTT.

By sample fraction, this clone is medium-sized. The V call is TRBV30, the J call TRBJ1-2; no clear D. This CDR3 spans 12 amino acids. Germline values: CDR1 GTSNPN, CDR2 SVGIG (reference sequence). Trimming cost V 5 bases and J 8 bases, with 15 bases left between them. DNA of the CDR3: TGTGCCTGGGCTACAGACACGGGCGGCTACACCTTC. Residues: CAWATDTGGYTF.

This CDR3 reads CASLSAGRTDTQYF. The CDR3 DNA sequence: TGTGCCAGCTTATCCGCGGGACGCACAGATACGCAGTATTTT. V and J are TRBV6-6 and TRBJ2-3, with D tentatively TRBD2 (6 bases). Germline CDR1 MNHNY, CDR2 SVGAGI (reference sequence). This CDR3 region has 14 residues. Trimming removed 8 bases at V and 1 base at J, with 13 bases between.

The chain has TRBV28 and TRBJ1-6; 7 positions match TRBD1. Unmatched junction bases numbered 6, after V lost 2 bases and J lost 2 bases. The length of the CDR3 is 17 residues. CDR1 is MDHEN, CDR2 SYDVKM, per germline. DNA for the CDR3: TGTGCCAGCAGTTTAAGGGGGCGCGGTGCCTATAATTCACCCCTCCACTTT. Residues: CASSLRGRGAYNSPLHF.

The chain has TRBV2 and TRBJ2-7; no definite D call. Looked up from germline, CDR1 is SNHLY and CDR2 is FYNNEI. The V end was cut by 3 bases, the J end by 0 bases, with 6 bases between. There are 13 residues in the CDR3. In nucleotides, the CDR3 is TGTGCCAGCAGTGACAGACCCTCCTACGAGCAGTACTTC. Its translation: CASSDRPSYEQYF. Variable domain in full (rest from reference TRBV2 and TRBJ2-7): EPEVTQTPSHQVTQMGQEVILRCVPISNHLYFYWYRQILGQKVEFLVSFYNNEISEKSEIFDDQFSVERPDGSNFTLKIRSTKLEDSAMYFCASSDRPSYEQYFGPGTRLTVT.

The chain combines TRBV7-9 with TRBJ1-1; D may be TRBD1 (5 bases). The V end lost 6 bases, the J end lost 3 bases, and 14 bases lay between the germline ends. Germline V lookup: CDR1 SEHNR, CDR2 FQNEAQ (reference sequence). The CDR3 consists of 14 residues. CDR3 DNA sequence: TGTGCCAGCAGTTCGGACACCATTTACACTGAAGCTTTCTTT. It specifies CASSSDTIYTEAFF.

The genes are TRBV10-3 and TRBJ1-2; possible D gene TRBD1, 5 bases. This CDR3 is 15 amino acids long. Germline CDR1 is ENHRY and CDR2 is SYGVKD. V was cut by 6 bases and J by 6 bases, with 20 bases left in between. CDR3 nucleotides: TGTGCCATCAGGGAATTAGACAGTCCAGCGCATGGCTACACCTTC. It translates to CAIRELDSPAHGYTF.

The rearrangement links TRBV4-1 to TRBJ1-1; D uncertain. This CDR3 has 13 amino acids. Trimming removed 6 bases at V and 1 base at J, with 9 bases between. Germline assignment: CDR1 MGHRA and CDR2 YSYEKL. CDR3 nucleotide sequence: TGCGCCAGCAGTAAACCCGGGAACACTGAAGCTTTCTTT. It yields the protein CASSKPGNTEAFF.

The J gene is TRBJ1-2, the V gene TRBV28; D is perhaps TRBD1 (5 bases). CDR3 length: 13 amino acids. The ends were cut back, 6 bases at V and 5 bases at J, with 13 bases in the middle. Germline CDR1 reads MDHEN; CDR2 reads SYDVKM. The CDR3 nucleotides read TGTGCCAGCAGCGTCGATGGGGGGTATGGCTACACCTTC. Residues: CASSVDGGYGYTF.

The genes are TRBV10-3 and TRBJ2-2; 8 bases match TRBD2. CDR1 is ENHRY and CDR2 is SYGVKD in the germline V gene. The CDR3 extends over 16 amino acids. V dropped 5 bases and J dropped 7; count of bases not matched to a gene: 12. The CDR3 loop is CAISSPQRGRNGELFF. Here the CDR3 DNA reads TGTGCCATCAGTTCTCCGCAGCGGGGGAGAAACGGGGAGCTGTTTTTT.

This chain joins TRBV6-5 and TRBJ1-3, with D perhaps TRBD1 (6 bases). The CDR3 loop spans 15 amino acids. V was clipped by 5 bases and J by 2 bases, with 13 bases between them. In germline, CDR1 is MNHEY, CDR2 SVGAGI. The CDR3 sequence is CASSTRGGPGNTIYF. The CDR3 DNA follows: TGTGCCAGCAGTACGCGGGGGGGGCCTGGAAACACCATATATTTT.

The CDR3 nucleotides are TGCGCCAGCAGCCAATTTAGCGGGAAAGGGCCCTATGAGCAGTTCTTC. Translating gives CASSQFSGKGPYEQFF. This chain links TRBV4-3 with TRBJ2-1; 8 bases match TRBD2. The V gene end was trimmed by 2 bases and the J gene end by 8 bases; junction bases not matched to a gene: 11. The CDR3 covers 16 residues. The germline CDR1 and CDR2 sequences are LGHNA and YSLEER.

The rearrangement joins TRBV6-6 to TRBJ1-1; D is unresolved. Germline CDR1 is MNHNY and CDR2 is SVGAGI (reference sequence). V lost 10 bases to trimming and J lost 0 bases, with 15 bases between them. The CDR3 length is 14 residues. The CDR3 spells CATTTGQMNTEAFF. The CDR3 bases are TGTGCCACCACTACTGGTCAGATGAACACTGAAGCTTTCTTT.

The rearrangement joins TRBV6-1 to TRBJ1-1; D uncertain. The V gene lost 6 bases and the J gene lost 2 bases, with 13 bases spanning the gap. The CDR3 runs to 14 residues. The germline gives CDR1 MNHNS, CDR2 SASEGT. The CDR3 reads CASRTDPFNTEAFF. In DNA, the CDR3 is TGTGCCAGCAGGACGGACCCCTTTAACACTGAAGCTTTCTTT.

This clone appeared once. This chain connects TRBV2 to TRBJ2-7; D remains ambiguous. The CDR3 consists of 16 residues. Germline V gives CDR1 SNHLY, CDR2 FYNNEI. The V end lost 7 bases, the J end lost 2 bases, and 21 bases lay between the germline ends. DNA of the CDR3: TGTGCCAGCATCCCCCCTCGCGCAGCACCAACCTACGAGCAGTACTTC. Protein sequence: CASIPPRAAPTYEQYF.

This clone was observed a handful of times. The V call is TRBV4-2, the J call TRBJ1-2, with TRBD1 matching over 9 bases. CDR3 length: 15 amino acids. With 5 bases clipped from V and 7 bases from J, the junction kept 11 bases outside the gene matches. In germline, CDR1 is LGHNA, CDR2 YNFKEQ. CDR3 protein: CASSASGTGYAGYTF. The CDR3 region has the DNA TGTGCCAGCAGCGCCTCCGGGACAGGGTATGCTGGCTACACCTTC.

V usage is TRBV30 and J usage is TRBJ1-3, with 7 bases lining up with TRBD1. Looked up from germline, CDR1 is GTSNPN and CDR2 is SVGIG (reference sequence). The CDR3 is made up of 15 amino acids. The V and J ends lost 2 bases and 8 bases, in that order; junction bases with no gene match: 12. CDR3 DNA sequence: TGTGCCTGGAGTCCTAAACAGGGGTCGAGTGACACCATATATTTT. Amino acids: CAWSPKQGSSDTIYF.

This chain connects TRBV10-3 to TRBJ1-4; D is undetermined. Germline loops: CDR1 ENHRY, CDR2 SYGVKD. Deletions cut 3 bases from V and 13 bases from J, with 15 bases between. CDR3 length: 13 amino acids. The CDR3 sequence is CAISESPHLALFF. In DNA form, the CDR3 reads TGTGCCATCAGTGAATCCCCCCACCTTGCACTGTTTTTT.

V usage is TRBV7-2 and J usage is TRBJ1-1; D is unresolved. Germline V gene data show CDR1 as SGHTA and CDR2 as FQGNSA. V gave up 6 bases and J gave up 1 base, with 9 bases separating them. This CDR3 spans 13 amino acids. CDR3 nucleotide sequence: TGTGCCAGCAGTTATGGGAAGAACACTGAAGCTTTCTTT. Encoded protein: CASSYGKNTEAFF.